Listed below are T cell receptor beta chains from one sample, sequenced in a study of blood T cell repertoires in COVID-19. The method was immunoSEQ multiplex PCR; TCRdb's version includes in-frame clones alone and lacks a portion of them. The table lists 220,000 or so clones, about 83% of them singletons. The sequenced sample was PBMCs or T cells enriched from blood (not recorded which). All receptors derive from a woman aged 40 to 55 who had recovered from COVID-19. CDR3s include the opening cysteine and the closing phenylalanine or tryptophan. The D gene is left open where the match is weak. Expanded clones get a size class; other rows say once, few or many, or leave the size out.

j_call | clone_size | d_call | v_call | cdr3_aa | cdr3_nt
TRBJ2-2 | - | - | TRBV7-2 | CASSLGLLPNTGELFF | TGTGCCAGCAGCTTAGGGTTACTCCCGAACACCGGGGAGCTGTTTTTT
TRBJ1-6 | - | - | TRBV7-6 | CASSYDGINSPLHF | TGTGCCAGCAGCTACGACGGGATAAATTCACCCCTCCACTTT
TRBJ1-5 | once | - | TRBV6-2/TRBV6-3 | CASSYSWRGNQPQHF | TGTGCCAGCAGTTACTCGTGGCGGGGCAATCAGCCCCAGCATTTT
TRBJ2-3 | - | TRBD2 | TRBV28 | CASIKGLPNTDTQYF | TGTGCCAGCATAAAGGGACTACCAAACACAGATACGCAGTATTTT
TRBJ2-1 | - | TRBD2 | TRBV3-1/TRBV3-2 | CASSHTALAGNNEQFF | TGTGCCAGCAGCCACACGGCCCTAGCGGGTAACAATGAGCAGTTCTTC
TRBJ1-2 | - | TRBD1 | TRBV3-1/TRBV3-2 | CASSRRDSDGYTF | TGTGCCAGCAGCCGCCGGGACAGTGATGGCTACACCTTC
TRBJ1-5 | - | - | TRBV5-1 | CASTDLPGNQPQHF | TGCGCCAGCACAGATCTCCCCGGGAATCAGCCCCAGCATTTT
TRBJ1-2 | - | - | TRBV6-2/TRBV6-3 | CASSLTTGYTF | TGTGCCAGCAGTCTGACAACCGGCTACACCTTC
TRBJ1-5 | few | TRBD1 | TRBV12-5 | CASGLLRQGLGPQHF | TGTGCTAGTGGTTTGTTGCGACAGGGCCTCGGGCCCCAGCATTTT
TRBJ1-2 | - | - | TRBV28 | CASSSQTTGYYGYTF | TGTGCCAGCAGTTCTCAAACGACAGGCTACTATGGCTACACCTTC
TRBJ2-2 | few | - | TRBV6-5 | CASSYYTRTGELFF | TGTGCCAGCAGTTACTACACTAGGACCGGGGAGCTGTTTTTT
TRBJ2-2 | - | TRBD2 | TRBV27 | CASKGTRIIGELFF | TGTGCCAGCAAAGGGACTAGAATAATCGGGGAGCTGTTTTTT
TRBJ1-1 | once | - | TRBV30 | CAWSVQNGPEALF | TGTGCCTGGAGTGTACAAAATGGTCCGGAGGCGCTTTTT
TRBJ2-1 | - | - | TRBV19 | CASSIRGRSSYNEQFF | TGTGCCAGTAGTATAAGGGGAAGGAGCTCCTACAATGAGCAGTTCTTC
TRBJ1-6 | - | TRBD1 | TRBV30 | CAWSSDRDSPLHF | TGTGCCTGGAGTTCGGACAGGGACTCACCCCTCCACTTT
TRBJ1-4 | once | TRBD1 | TRBV30 | CAWSFTGAYEKLFF | TGTGCCTGGAGTTTTACAGGGGCCTATGAAAAACTGTTTTTT
TRBJ1-4 | - | - | TRBV24-1 | CATSGRTGRNEKLFF | TGTGCCACCAGTGGGAGGACGGGCCGTAATGAAAAACTGTTTTTT
TRBJ1-5 | - | - | TRBV30 | CAWGWSDSNQPQHF | TGTGCCTGGGGATGGAGTGATAGCAATCAGCCCCAGCATTTT
TRBJ2-2 | - | TRBD1 | TRBV12-3/TRBV12-4 | CASTPRGTGELFF | TGTGCCAGCACCCCCAGGGGGACCGGGGAGCTGTTTTTT
TRBJ2-1 | - | TRBD2 | TRBV5-1 | CASSLSSGTSGYNEQFF | TGCGCCAGCAGCTTGTCATCCGGGACTAGCGGTTACAATGAGCAGTTCTTC
TRBJ2-1 | few | - | TRBV5-5 | CASSLYASSYNEQFF | TGTGCCAGCAGCTTGTATGCTAGCTCCTACAATGAGCAGTTCTTC
TRBJ1-3 | - | - | TRBV11-2 | CASSLVEDTIYF | TGTGCCAGCAGCTTAGTTGAGGACACCATATATTTT
TRBJ1-5 | - | - | TRBV6-5 | CASKWGQGGYQPQHF | TGTGCCAGCAAGTGGGGGCAGGGAGGGTATCAGCCCCAGCATTTT
TRBJ2-2 | - | TRBD2 | TRBV5-6 | CASSTRGLAVNTGELFF | TGTGCCAGCAGCACACGAGGACTAGCGGTGAACACCGGGGAGCTGTTTTTT
TRBJ2-1 | few | TRBD2 | TRBV7-2 | CASSLRDGGLARNEQFF | TGTGCCAGCAGCTTAAGGGATGGGGGACTAGCGAGAAATGAGCAGTTCTTC
TRBJ1-1 | - | - | TRBV11-3 | CASSLDTANTEAFF | TGTGCCAGCAGCTTAGATACAGCGAACACTGAAGCTTTCTTT
TRBJ1-1 | - | - | TRBV10-3 | CAIRNRDTMNTEAFF | TGTGCCATCAGAAACCGGGACACCATGAACACTGAAGCTTTCTTT
TRBJ1-3 | - | - | TRBV7-9 | CASPAGGSGNTIYF | TGTGCCAGTCCCGCCGGGGGCTCTGGAAACACCATATATTTT
TRBJ2-3 | - | - | TRBV11-2 | CASSQLETRGDTQYF | TGTGCCAGCAGCCAACTAGAGACGAGAGGAGATACGCAGTATTTT
TRBJ1-2 | - | TRBD1 | TRBV11-3 | CASSLGRTRDRDGYTF | TGTGCCAGCAGCTTAGGTCGTACTCGGGACAGGGACGGCTACACCTTC
TRBJ2-3 | - | TRBD2 | TRBV28 | CASSGGGGRVSTDTQYF | TGTGCCAGCAGTGGCGGTGGCGGGAGGGTCAGCACAGATACGCAGTATTTT
TRBJ2-7 | - | TRBD2 | TRBV18 | CASSPKAGVVLYEQYF | TGTGCCAGCTCACCGAAAGCGGGAGTGGTCCTTTACGAGCAGTACTTC
TRBJ1-2 | - | TRBD1 | TRBV15 | CATSRGTGGSYGYTF | TGTGCCACCAGCAGAGGGACAGGGGGCAGCTATGGCTACACCTTC
TRBJ2-3 | few | TRBD2 | TRBV5-1 | CASSLSGRISTDTQYF | TGCGCCAGCAGCTTGAGCGGGAGAATAAGCACAGATACGCAGTATTTT
TRBJ2-1 | - | TRBD2 | TRBV4-1 | CASSQVPSGSPNEQFF | TGCGCCAGCAGCCAAGTACCTAGCGGGTCTCCCAATGAGCAGTTCTTC
TRBJ2-2 | - | TRBD1 | TRBV11-2 | CATKGGRNTGELFF | TGTGCCACCAAAGGGGGCCGTAACACCGGGGAGCTGTTTTTT
TRBJ2-2 | - | - | TRBV6-6 | CASSPRENTGELFF | TGTGCCAGCAGTCCCAGGGAGAACACCGGGGAGCTGTTTTTT
TRBJ1-1 | - | - | TRBV5-4 | CASTPGGGATEAFF | TGTGCCAGCACCCCCGGCGGGGGGGCCACTGAAGCTTTCTTT
TRBJ1-4 | - | TRBD1 | TRBV10-3 | CAISDTGAAPILFF | TGTGCCATCAGCGACACAGGGGCCGCGCCCATACTGTTTTTT
TRBJ2-7 | - | TRBD1 | TRBV2 | CATKGTASYEQYF | TGTGCCACCAAGGGGACAGCGTCCTACGAGCAGTACTTC
TRBJ1-2 | - | - | TRBV3-1/TRBV3-2 | CASSQEVGGRYTF | TGTGCCAGCAGCCAAGAAGTCGGAGGCCGCTACACCTTC
TRBJ2-1 | - | TRBD2 | TRBV30 | CAWSVPLAGNNEQFF | TGTGCCTGGAGTGTACCACTAGCGGGAAACAATGAGCAGTTCTTC
TRBJ2-3 | once | TRBD2 | TRBV9 | CASSPRISGRATYTQYF | TGTGCCAGCAGCCCCCGGATTAGCGGGAGGGCCACGTATACGCAGTATTTT
TRBJ2-1 | - | TRBD2 | TRBV7-6 | CASSLRGSGNEQFF | TGTGCCAGCAGCTTGCGCGGGAGTGGCAATGAGCAGTTCTTC
TRBJ2-5 | - | - | TRBV15 | CATSSTQETQYF | TGTGCCACCAGCAGTACTCAAGAGACCCAGTACTTC
TRBJ1-4 | - | TRBD1 | TRBV10-3 | CAISRDRLTTNEKLFF | TGTGCCATCAGTAGGGACAGGTTAACAACTAATGAAAAACTGTTTTTT
TRBJ2-2 | - | - | TRBV27 | CASSLYGGGELFF | TGTGCCAGCAGTTTATATGGAGGGGGGGAGCTGTTTTTT
TRBJ2-5 | - | TRBD2 | TRBV11-2 | CASTTTGGSQYF | TGTGCCAGCACAACTACGGGCGGGAGCCAGTACTTC
TRBJ2-2 | - | - | TRBV7-9 | CASSLHPRNTGELFF | TGTGCCAGCAGCTTGCACCCCAGGAACACCGGGGAGCTGTTTTTT
TRBJ1-1 | - | - | TRBV18 | CASSLNVQGQGTEAFF | TGTGCCAGCTCACTAAATGTACAGGGCCAGGGCACTGAAGCTTTCTTT
TRBJ2-5 | - | TRBD2 | TRBV28 | CASSVGGLKTQYF | TGTGCCAGCAGCGTGGGAGGGTTGAAGACCCAGTACTTC
TRBJ1-5 | - | TRBD1 | TRBV5-6 | CASSFSRHRGPDQPQHF | TGTGCCAGCAGCTTTTCCCGACACAGGGGACCAGATCAGCCCCAGCATTTT
TRBJ2-7 | - | - | TRBV5-1 | CASSGGRPSRYEQYF | TGCGCCAGCAGCGGAGGACGGCCCAGCCGGTACGAGCAGTACTTC
TRBJ2-7 | - | TRBD1 | TRBV27 | CASSLSGTGRREQYF | TGTGCCAGCAGTTTATCCGGGACAGGTAGGCGGGAGCAGTACTTC
TRBJ1-5 | once | - | TRBV9 | CASSPTTGREKHF | TGTGCCAGCAGCCCAACGACAGGCAGGGAGAAGCATTTT
TRBJ2-1 | - | - | TRBV18 | CASSITRGTYNEQFF | TGTGCCAGCTCTATCACGCGAGGGACCTACAATGAGCAGTTCTTC
TRBJ1-1 | few | - | TRBV7-9 | CASSLIRQRNTEAFF | TGTGCCAGCAGCTTAATTAGACAGAGGAACACTGAAGCTTTCTTT
TRBJ2-3 | few | TRBD2 | TRBV5-1 | CASSLAAGLAIDTQYF | TGCGCCAGCAGCTTGGCAGCTGGACTAGCGATAGATACGCAGTATTTT
TRBJ2-6 | - | - | TRBV15 | CATSRARGFSGANVLTF | TGTGCCACCAGCAGAGCTAGGGGGTTCTCTGGGGCCAACGTCCTGACTTTC